Included here is one T cell receptor beta chain sequence, with context. These data come from a study of CD8 T cells in Susac syndrome. The authors sequenced TCR beta from blood CD8+ and CD4+ T cells. The CD8+ and CD4+ T cells were negatively isolated, with the TEMRA cells enriched by FACS. V lost 6 bases and J lost 1; bases outside the gene matches: 7. The CDR3 has 15 amino acids. The germline CDR1 and CDR2 sequences are LGHDT and YNNKEL (reference sequence). RNA was extracted with the RNeasy kit, and a quantity of 0.5 to 1 ug was reverse transcribed using random hexamers. TCRdb itself ran the immunoSEQ multiplex PCR reads through MiXCR, one entry per CDR3 protein. The table records 100,000 to 150,000 distinct CDR3 sequences, about 96% of them present only once.

Material for sequencing was CD4+ T cells from PBMCs. The V call is TRBV3-1, the J call TRBJ1-2; 8 bases are a match to TRBD1. This clonotype was sampled from a human donor in good health. CDR3 in DNA: TGTGCCAGCAGGTTCGACAGGGGAGTTAACTATGGCTACACCTTC. It yields the protein CASRFDRGVNYGYTF.